These T cell receptor beta chains were read from a single sample in a study of low-dose radiotherapy and immunotherapy resistance in tumors. TCRdb recomputed calls from the reads with MiXCR, one row per CDR3 protein. The table includes around 100,000 distinct CDR3 sequences, around 20% detected once. Source: PBMCs, taken after low-dose radiotherapy plus immunotherapy. These receptors were taken from a male donor with prostate cancer. Each CDR3 is given with its conserved first and last residue. Each record gives: D gene, clone size, J gene, V gene, CDR3 DNA, CDR3 protein. A D gene is named only where the DNA matches it firmly. Not all rows give a size; the values are once, few, many and, for expanded clones, a class.

d_gene: TRBD2
abundance: many
j_gene: TRBJ2-7
v_gene: TRBV3-1
CDR3nt: TGTGCCAGCAGCCCCGCTCGGACTAGCGGGGGGGCCCTGTACGAGCAGTACTTC
CDR3aa: CASSPARTSGGALYEQYF

d_gene: TRBD1
abundance: NA
j_gene: TRBJ1-4
v_gene: TRBV5-1
CDR3nt: TGCGCCAGCAGCCCAGGACAGGGCCCTGAAAAACTGTTTTTT
CDR3aa: CASSPGQGPEKLFF

d_gene: NA
abundance: many
j_gene: TRBJ2-7
v_gene: TRBV10-3
CDR3nt: TGTGCCATCAGTGTCTATTCGGAAGACGAGCAGTACTTC
CDR3aa: CAISVYSEDEQYF

d_gene: NA
abundance: few
j_gene: TRBJ2-7
v_gene: TRBV7-2
CDR3nt: TGTGCCAGCAGCTTAGTAGCACAGACCTACGAGCAGTACTTC
CDR3aa: CASSLVAQTYEQYF

d_gene: NA
abundance: NA
j_gene: TRBJ2-5
v_gene: TRBV7-2
CDR3nt: TGTGCCAGCAGCTTAGAAGCCTGGGGTTTCGAGACCCAGTACTTC
CDR3aa: CASSLEAWGFETQYF

d_gene: NA
abundance: many
j_gene: TRBJ2-7
v_gene: TRBV20-1
CDR3nt: TGCAGTGCTAGACCAGCAGAACTCTACGAGCAGTACTTC
CDR3aa: CSARPAELYEQYF

d_gene: NA
abundance: NA
j_gene: TRBJ1-5
v_gene: TRBV7-2
CDR3nt: TGTGCCAGCAGCTTCCTACCAGACGGTCAGCCCCAGCATTTT
CDR3aa: CASSFLPDGQPQHF

d_gene: TRBD2
abundance: NA
j_gene: TRBJ2-3
v_gene: TRBV20-1
CDR3nt: TGCAGTGCTACTAGCGGGGGACAGGGCACAGATACGCAGTATTTT
CDR3aa: CSATSGGQGTDTQYF

d_gene: TRBD1
abundance: many
j_gene: TRBJ2-7
v_gene: TRBV4-1
CDR3nt: TGCGCCAGCAGCGTAGGACAGGGCGCCGGCTACGAGCAGTACTTC
CDR3aa: CASSVGQGAGYEQYF

d_gene: NA
abundance: many
j_gene: TRBJ2-7
v_gene: TRBV29-1
CDR3nt: TGCAGCGTCGCCCAGGACATCAACGAGCAGTACTTC
CDR3aa: CSVAQDINEQYF

d_gene: NA
abundance: NA
j_gene: TRBJ2-1
v_gene: TRBV5-1
CDR3nt: TGCGCCAGCAATGGCGGGGAGAGCTCCTACAATGAGCAGTTCTTC
CDR3aa: CASNGGESSYNEQFF

d_gene: NA
abundance: few
j_gene: TRBJ1-1
v_gene: TRBV29-1
CDR3nt: TGCAGCGTTGGGTCGGGGGGCGGGGTGGAAGCTTTCTTT
CDR3aa: CSVGSGGGVEAFF

d_gene: NA
abundance: many
j_gene: TRBJ2-2
v_gene: TRBV5-6
CDR3nt: TGTGCCAGCAGACAGCAGGCGAACACCGGGGAGCTGTTTTTT
CDR3aa: CASRQQANTGELFF

d_gene: TRBD1
abundance: many
j_gene: TRBJ1-1
v_gene: TRBV4-3
CDR3nt: TGCGCCAGCAGCCGAATACCTCCACAGGGGGCTGAAGCTTTCTTT
CDR3aa: CASSRIPPQGAEAFF

d_gene: NA
abundance: NA
j_gene: TRBJ2-6
v_gene: TRBV12-3/TRBV12-4
CDR3nt: TGTGCCAGCAGTTCCCGTGGTCCCTCCTCTGGGGCCAACGTCCTGACTTTC
CDR3aa: CASSSRGPSSGANVLTF

d_gene: NA
abundance: NA
j_gene: TRBJ2-4
v_gene: TRBV2
CDR3nt: TGTGCCAGCAGTGAGGGAGTCTCCAAAAACATTCAGTACTTC
CDR3aa: CASSEGVSKNIQYF

d_gene: TRBD2
abundance: many
j_gene: TRBJ2-5
v_gene: TRBV20-1
CDR3nt: TGCAGTGCCTTACAGCGGGGGGGCATAGAGACCCAGTACTTC
CDR3aa: CSALQRGGIETQYF

d_gene: NA
abundance: many
j_gene: TRBJ2-2
v_gene: TRBV11-2
CDR3nt: TGTGCCAGCACCTTACCGGTGTCGCGCACCGGGGAGCTGTTTTTT
CDR3aa: CASTLPVSRTGELFF

d_gene: NA
abundance: many
j_gene: TRBJ1-2
v_gene: TRBV5-5
CDR3nt: TGTGCCAGCAGCTTGTTTTCCATCCCAGCTAACTATGGCTACACCTTC
CDR3aa: CASSLFSIPANYGYTF

d_gene: NA
abundance: many
j_gene: TRBJ2-5
v_gene: TRBV2
CDR3nt: TGTGCCAGCGATCGGGCGGGACGGGAGACCCAGTACTTC
CDR3aa: CASDRAGRETQYF

d_gene: TRBD1
abundance: many
j_gene: TRBJ1-1
v_gene: TRBV5-1
CDR3nt: TGCGCCAGCAGCCCGGGACAGGGGGGATCGGACACTGAAGCTTTCTTT
CDR3aa: CASSPGQGGSDTEAFF

d_gene: NA
abundance: NA
j_gene: TRBJ1-6
v_gene: TRBV28
CDR3nt: TGTGCCAGCAGTTCAACTTGGGGGGGAGACTATTATTCACCCCTCCACTTT
CDR3aa: CASSSTWGGDYYSPLHF

d_gene: TRBD2
abundance: many
j_gene: TRBJ2-5
v_gene: TRBV5-1
CDR3nt: TGCGCCAGCAGCTTTAGTAGCGGGGGACTTCAAGAGACCCAGTACTTC
CDR3aa: CASSFSSGGLQETQYF

d_gene: TRBD2
abundance: many
j_gene: TRBJ2-1
v_gene: TRBV12-3/TRBV12-4
CDR3nt: TGTGCCAGCAGTAGCGGGGGGGCTTTGAATGAGCAGTTCTTC
CDR3aa: CASSSGGALNEQFF

d_gene: NA
abundance: NA
j_gene: TRBJ2-2
v_gene: TRBV7-2
CDR3nt: TGTGCCAACAGCAGCAACCTAGCTCCCGGGGAGCTGTTTTTT
CDR3aa: CANSSNLAPGELFF

d_gene: NA
abundance: many
j_gene: TRBJ1-1
v_gene: TRBV19
CDR3nt: TGTGCCAGTAGTTCAACAGTGATGAACACTGAAGCTTTCTTT
CDR3aa: CASSSTVMNTEAFF

d_gene: TRBD2
abundance: many
j_gene: TRBJ2-5
v_gene: TRBV5-4
CDR3nt: TGTGCCAGCAACGTTCCGGCGGGGGGGCGAGAGACCCAGTACTTC
CDR3aa: CASNVPAGGRETQYF

d_gene: NA
abundance: many
j_gene: TRBJ2-7
v_gene: TRBV6-1
CDR3nt: TGTGCCAGCAGTGAACTCCGGGGGAGCTACGAGCAGTACTTC
CDR3aa: CASSELRGSYEQYF

d_gene: TRBD1
abundance: many
j_gene: TRBJ2-7
v_gene: TRBV12-3/TRBV12-4
CDR3nt: TGTGCCACGGGACAGTCCCACTACGAGCAGTACTTC
CDR3aa: CATGQSHYEQYF

d_gene: TRBD1
abundance: many
j_gene: TRBJ1-2
v_gene: TRBV20-1
CDR3nt: TGCAGTACCCGAACGGGGCAGGGGGCAGCTGGCTACACCTTC
CDR3aa: CSTRTGQGAAGYTF

d_gene: NA
abundance: many
j_gene: TRBJ2-5
v_gene: TRBV4-1
CDR3nt: TGCGCCAGCAGCCAAGATCCGGGCACGAAAGAGACCCAGTACTTC
CDR3aa: CASSQDPGTKETQYF

d_gene: NA
abundance: many
j_gene: TRBJ2-1
v_gene: TRBV19
CDR3nt: TGTGCCAGTAGTAGCCGGGACGTCTCCTACAATGAGCAGTTCTTC
CDR3aa: CASSSRDVSYNEQFF

d_gene: NA
abundance: many
j_gene: TRBJ1-6
v_gene: TRBV7-9
CDR3nt: TGTGCCAGCAGCACTTCAGGATTTCATGATAATTCACCCCTCCACTTT
CDR3aa: CASSTSGFHDNSPLHF

d_gene: NA
abundance: many
j_gene: TRBJ2-2
v_gene: TRBV7-2
CDR3nt: TGTGCCAGCAGCCCTAGGGGGGGGGCGGGCACCGGGGAGCTGTTTTTT
CDR3aa: CASSPRGGAGTGELFF

d_gene: NA
abundance: NA
j_gene: TRBJ1-5
v_gene: TRBV30
CDR3nt: TGTGCCTGGAGTGTATGGAGCAATCAGCCCCAGCATTTT
CDR3aa: CAWSVWSNQPQHF

d_gene: TRBD1
abundance: many
j_gene: TRBJ2-1
v_gene: TRBV9
CDR3nt: TGTGCCAGCAGCGTATATGCCAGCGGTGGACAGGGGGTAGGTGAGCAGTTCTTC
CDR3aa: CASSVYASGGQGVGEQFF

d_gene: TRBD1
abundance: many
j_gene: TRBJ2-1
v_gene: TRBV5-4
CDR3nt: TGTGCCAGCAGCCCTAGGGACAGGGTCCCCAATGAGCAGTTCTTC
CDR3aa: CASSPRDRVPNEQFF

d_gene: NA
abundance: many
j_gene: TRBJ1-2
v_gene: TRBV12-3/TRBV12-4
CDR3nt: TGTGCCAGCAGTTTCAGTGGACCCTATGGCTACACCTTC
CDR3aa: CASSFSGPYGYTF

d_gene: TRBD2
abundance: NA
j_gene: TRBJ2-3
v_gene: TRBV11-2
CDR3nt: TGTGCCAGCAGCTCGGCGGGGGGGGGTCTGGGGAATACGCAGTATTTT
CDR3aa: CASSSAGGGLGNTQYF

d_gene: NA
abundance: many
j_gene: TRBJ2-1
v_gene: TRBV20-1
CDR3nt: TGCAGTGCTAGGATGTCTGTTTACAATGAGCAGTTCTTC
CDR3aa: CSARMSVYNEQFF

d_gene: TRBD2
abundance: many
j_gene: TRBJ2-3
v_gene: TRBV3-1
CDR3nt: TGTGCCAGCAGCCAACCTCGAGGACTAGCGGGGGGGGCACGCACAGATACGCAGTATTTT
CDR3aa: CASSQPRGLAGGARTDTQYF

d_gene: NA
abundance: NA
j_gene: TRBJ2-3
v_gene: TRBV20-1
CDR3nt: TGCAGTGCTAGAAAGGGGGGTGACACAGATACGCAGTATTTT
CDR3aa: CSARKGGDTDTQYF

d_gene: NA
abundance: many
j_gene: TRBJ1-6
v_gene: TRBV12-3/TRBV12-4
CDR3nt: TGTGCCAGCAGTCCTTGGGGGGTAGGCGTCAATTCACCCCTCCACTTT
CDR3aa: CASSPWGVGVNSPLHF

d_gene: NA
abundance: many
j_gene: TRBJ2-5
v_gene: TRBV23-1
CDR3nt: TGCGCCAGCAGTCAATTGACAGGCCTCGGGAGGGAGACCCAGTACTTC
CDR3aa: CASSQLTGLGRETQYF

d_gene: NA
abundance: few
j_gene: TRBJ1-1
v_gene: TRBV20-1
CDR3nt: TGCAGTGCTAGAGGACAGCCGAACACTGAAGCTTTCTTT
CDR3aa: CSARGQPNTEAFF

d_gene: NA
abundance: many
j_gene: TRBJ1-1
v_gene: TRBV18
CDR3nt: TGTGCCAGCTCACCAGGGGGGAGCACTGAAGCTTTCTTT
CDR3aa: CASSPGGSTEAFF

d_gene: NA
abundance: many
j_gene: TRBJ2-5
v_gene: TRBV11-2
CDR3nt: TGTGCCAGCAGCTTGCCCTCGGAGACCCAGTACTTC
CDR3aa: CASSLPSETQYF

d_gene: NA
abundance: many
j_gene: TRBJ2-3
v_gene: TRBV12-3/TRBV12-4
CDR3nt: TGTGCCAGCAGGGTTGAGGGGGGGCAGGATACGCAGTATTTT
CDR3aa: CASRVEGGQDTQYF

d_gene: TRBD1
abundance: many
j_gene: TRBJ1-5
v_gene: TRBV2
CDR3nt: TGTGCCAGCACCAGGGGGCTAGATAGCAATCAGCCCCAGCATTTT
CDR3aa: CASTRGLDSNQPQHF

d_gene: NA
abundance: many
j_gene: TRBJ2-7
v_gene: TRBV2
CDR3nt: TGTGCCAGCAGTGACAAAGGCGAGCAGTACTTC
CDR3aa: CASSDKGEQYF

d_gene: NA
abundance: many
j_gene: TRBJ1-4
v_gene: TRBV6-2/TRBV6-3
CDR3nt: TGTGCCAGCTCCATACAGGGAGAAAAACTGTTTTTT
CDR3aa: CASSIQGEKLFF

d_gene: NA
abundance: many
j_gene: TRBJ1-2
v_gene: TRBV3-1
CDR3nt: TGTGCCAGCAGCCAAGATCACGTAGGGCGGGGTGGCTACACCTTC
CDR3aa: CASSQDHVGRGGYTF

d_gene: NA
abundance: many
j_gene: TRBJ1-1
v_gene: TRBV3-1
CDR3nt: TGTGCCAGCAGCCAAGATGGGCGCACCACTGAAGCTTTCTTT
CDR3aa: CASSQDGRTTEAFF

d_gene: NA
abundance: many
j_gene: TRBJ2-5
v_gene: TRBV4-1
CDR3nt: TGCGCCAGCAGCCCGGGGTCGCAAGAGACCCAGTACTTC
CDR3aa: CASSPGSQETQYF

d_gene: NA
abundance: NA
j_gene: TRBJ2-1
v_gene: TRBV5-6
CDR3nt: TGTGCCAGCAGCTGGATGGGGCCCTACTCCTACAATGAGCAGTTCTTC
CDR3aa: CASSWMGPYSYNEQFF

d_gene: TRBD2
abundance: NA
j_gene: TRBJ2-1
v_gene: TRBV24-1
CDR3nt: TGTGCCACCAGTGATCTAGCGGGAAACTCCTACAATGAGCAGTTCTTC
CDR3aa: CATSDLAGNSYNEQFF

d_gene: NA
abundance: many
j_gene: TRBJ1-1
v_gene: TRBV5-5
CDR3nt: TGTGCCAGCAGCCGCGGGGTCAACACTGAAGCTTTCTTT
CDR3aa: CASSRGVNTEAFF